This T cell receptor beta chain derives from a study of cytomegalovirus exposure and HLA in healthy donors. Whole-study results and caveats: HLA allele associations emerged for 15,000 to 20,000 TCR beta sequences in a later analysis, at 0.05 false discovery rate. Three CMV-associated chains proved CMV antigen-specific in vitro. The authors enumerated over 150 TCR beta chains as linked to cytomegalovirus.

Trimming cost V 2 bases and J 2 bases, with 10 bases left between them. Per the germline V gene, CDR1 is KGHSH and CDR2 is LQKENI. This CDR3 has 14 residues. This cohort consisted of healthy bone marrow donors. Use of 60 Vbeta and 13 Jbeta primers characterized the PCR. Clones were read by immunoSEQ multiplex PCR, and TCRdb kept only the in-frame ones, dropping some. Seen here are around 180,000 clones, about 80% observed once, and the top ten hold 2% to 2.5%. Note on this clone: The antigen is unknown.

The sample was PBMCs. This chain connects TRBV18 to TRBJ2-7; D is unclear. The clonotype was recovered from a man aged 55 to 70 in good health and CMV-seronegative. In DNA form, the CDR3 reads TGTGCCAGCTCACCATCGACGGGTACCTACGAGCAGTACTTC. Translated: CASSPSTGTYEQYF. Variable domain in full (rest from reference TRBV18 and TRBJ2-7): NAGVMQNPRHLVRRRGQEARLRCSPMKGHSHVYWYRQLPEEGLKFMVYLQKENIIDESGMPKERFSAEFPKEGPSILRIQQVVRGDSAAYFCASSPSTGTYEQYFGPGTRLTVT.